What follows describes a single T cell receptor beta chain. Clones were sequenced by immunoSEQ multiplex PCR, and TCRdb holds only the in-frame ones, with some missing. The sample lists around 190,000 clones, roughly 90% seen once, with 1.3% to 1.5% in the top ten. The source of the sample is a study of control samples from healthy donors and cancer patients. Germline lookup yields CDR1 SGHDN and CDR2 FVKESK. Between the trimmed V and J ends, which lost 3 bases and 7 bases, there was a span of 3 bases. CDR3 length: 11 residues. The source of this sequence is a woman aged 45-65 years in good health. The specimen was blood. The V and J genes are TRBV14 and TRBJ2-2; D remains ambiguous. The chain's CDR3 is CASSQGGELFF. The CDR3, as DNA: TGTGCCAGCAGCCAGGGCGGGGAGCTGTTTTTT.